This T cell receptor beta chain comes out of a study of T cells in Graves' hyperthyroidism and ophthalmopathy (dated by TCRdb to about 2019). For the wider study: TCR V-J signatures able to tell the groups apart were searched for in a discovery cohort of 100 or so patients, of whom 43 had Graves' ophthalmopathy and about 60 had stable Graves' hyperthyroidism. An independent validation cohort of under 20 hyperthyroidism patients and about 15 patients who later progressed to ophthalmopathy tested prospective prediction of ophthalmopathy. The 85 to 100 discovery patients were divided at random into training and test sets in a 7:3 ratio. Thyroid tissue and blood T-cell repertoires from roughly 6 Graves' hyperthyroidism patients were also compared in the study. Following sampling, methimazole starting at 30 mg daily was given to hyperthyroidism patients, and high-dose intravenous methylprednisolone was given to ophthalmopathy patients. The paper describes TCR Vbeta CDR3 sequencing of 135 peripheral blood samples, made up of some 42 ophthalmopathy patients, more than 70 hyperthyroidism patients and some 17 progressor patients.

The study at large found these results: In validation, the model predicted progression to ophthalmopathy with approximately 70% sensitivity and around 72% specificity, a median of around 6.6 months before onset. Sample size was not statistically predetermined, and investigators were not blinded to group allocation. Blood samples also contained most of the expanded thyroid clonotypes (frequency above 0.001), which suggests that blood repertoires may reflect thyroid immune responses. A 13 V-J signature model separated ophthalmopathy from stable hyperthyroidism, with about 88% sensitivity and 81% to 83% specificity in cross-validation and 80%/75% in testing.

The TCR beta CDR3 regions were amplified from RNA transcripts. The TCR CDR3 was subjected to a first round of RT-PCR using the HTBI primer set and the Qiagen OneStep RT-PCR kit. Libraries were constructed in a second round of multiplex PCR, after which size selection and purification were performed. Libraries were sequenced paired-end with 100 bp reads on an Illumina HiSeq2000. The study's own analysis went as follows. SOAPnuke was used to process the raw data, throwing out any read that contained adapters or uncalled bases, had a mean Phred below 15, or lacked an exact constant-primer or identifier match. High-quality paired reads were merged using COPE v1.2.5, and each unique nucleotide sequence was defined as a clonotype. Clonotypes were aligned to IMGT TRBV, TRBD and TRBJ reference segments using MiTCR v1.1. Analysis was restricted to V-J combinations with a frequency above 0.0001, which covered 98% to 99.2% of repertoires. A TCS score was defined as the ratio between F50 (clonal expansion) and ExV (chaos), using BLOSUM62-based TCRdist between CDR3 peptides within each V-J. Welch's t-statistics and random forest reduced 500 to 550 V-J features to under 15, which were used in a naive Bayes classifier (R e1071). The similarity between thyroid and blood repertoires was quantified using the Morisita-Horn index. The public reads were reprocessed in TCRdb via fastp at Q25 and MiXCR, keeping in-frame beta chains. Every CDR3 protein is listed once, alongside the most common genes and DNA of its rows. V and J calls and clone size were set by TCRdb, not the authors. This sample lists around 660,000 distinct CDR3 sequences; 45% were detected once. The ten largest clones add up to approximately 7.2% of the sample.

Exclusion was applied to patients with uncontrolled infections, other autoimmune diseases, pregnancy or lactation. Diagnoses relied on clinical symptoms, serum thyroxine and TRAb, thyroid ultrasound and orbital computed tomography. Total RNA was extracted using Trizol reagent, and RNA quality was assessed on an Agilent 2100 Bioanalyzer. On this clonotype: No antigen is known for it. No base quality values were provided; no much bigger clone lies one nucleotide off.

Inclusive of the bounding cysteine and phenylalanine, the CDR3 is 14 residues long. Of the read, only the CDR3 DNA is kept; its 42 bases are in frame from base 1. V and J are truncated by 4 bases and 5 bases respectively, leaving an intervening sequence of 12 bases. As encoded in the germline V gene, CDR1 is SGDLS while CDR2 is YYNGEE. Sample: peripheral blood or thyroid tissue (not recorded which). The receptor comes from an adult man with Graves' disease, either hyperthyroidism or ophthalmopathy (not recorded which). The V gene is TRBV9 and the J gene is TRBJ1-4; the D gene identity is not certain. The DNA is TGTGCCAGCAGCCCGGGAGGGTGGAATGAAAAACTGTTTTTT. Its protein reads: CASSPGGWNEKLFF.